The 25 T cell receptor beta chains listed next were all sequenced from one sample in a study of beta chain features in type 1 diabetes. The investigators reverse transcribed all of the isolated RNA, so they sequenced expressed TCRB transcripts. The protocol was immunoSEQ multiplex PCR, while the TCRdb copy is restricted to in-frame clones and leaves out a portion. This sample has under 400,000 clones; 20% occur once, and the top ten carry about 0.045%. Specimen: naive CD4+ T cells from blood. Receptors were obtained from a young woman in good health.

The J gene is TRBJ2-1, the V gene TRBV27, with 7 positions matching TRBD1. The germline CDR1 and CDR2 sequences are MNHEY and SMNVEV (reference sequence). V gave up 5 bases and J gave up 4 bases; unmatched junction bases: 5. The CDR3 is 14 amino acids. This chain's CDR3 is CASSPRDRYNEQFF. CDR3 coding DNA: TGTGCCAGCAGTCCCCGGGACAGATACAATGAGCAGTTCTTC.

V usage is TRBV19 and J usage is TRBJ1-1, with D perhaps matching TRBD1 (5 bases). The CDR3 extends over 14 amino acids. Trimming removed 3 bases from V and 5 bases from J, with 13 bases in between. Germline CDR1 reads LNHDA; CDR2 reads SQIVND (reference sequence). CDR3 sequence (DNA): TGTGCCAGTAGTATGTGGGGGGGAGAAACTGAAGCTTTCTTT. It specifies CASSMWGGETEAFF.

The chain combines TRBV5-4 with TRBJ2-1; 9 bases are shared with TRBD1. The CDR3 loop spans 14 amino acids. Germline lookup yields CDR1 SGHNT and CDR2 YYREEE (reference sequence). V was pared by 0 bases and J by 5 bases, with 0 bases of the junction left unmatched. The CDR3, as DNA: TGTGCCAGCAGCTTGGGGACAGGGGACAATGAGCAGTTCTTC. This encodes CASSLGTGDNEQFF.

V and J are TRBV21-1 and TRBJ2-5; the table's D gene call, TRBD2, was not cross checked with the DNA. TRBV21-1 is flagged as a pseudogene. The CDR3 is 14 amino acids. This CDR3 reads CASSKEGSQETQYF. The CDR3 region has the DNA TGTGCCAGCAGCAAAGAAGGGAGTCAAGAGACCCAGTACTTC.

The J gene is TRBJ2-5, the V gene TRBV30; D perhaps matches TRBD2 (6 bases). Trimming took off 4 bases at V and 5 bases at J, with 14 bases between the two ends. This CDR3 contains 13 residues. In germline, CDR1 is GTSNPN, CDR2 SVGIG (reference sequence). The CDR3 DNA sequence: TGTGCCTGGAAGCCCGCGGGGTACGAGACCCAGTACTTC. Translated, it gives CAWKPAGYETQYF.

This chain uses TRBV2 with TRBJ2-1; D is uncertain. The CDR3 covers 11 residues. The ends were cut back, 5 bases at V and 9 bases at J, with 8 bases in the middle. The germline V gene has CDR1 SNHLY and CDR2 FYNNEI. Here the CDR3 reads CASSYSGEQFF. CDR3 DNA sequence: TGTGCCAGCAGTTATAGTGGTGAGCAGTTCTTC.

The chain couples TRBV5-6 to TRBJ2-3; the match to TRBD2 covers 16 bases. The germline gives CDR1 SGHDT, CDR2 YYEEEE. The V gene end was trimmed by 5 bases and the J gene end by 6 bases; junction bases not matched to a gene: 6. This CDR3 has 16 residues. The CDR3 loop is CASSAPGLAGGDTQYF. CDR3 DNA sequence: TGTGCCAGCAGTGCCCCGGGACTAGCGGGGGGGGATACGCAGTATTTT.

The chain joins TRBV15 to TRBJ2-7; TRBD1 is a possible D gene (6 bases). The CDR3 contains 15 residues. Trimming cost V 5 bases and J 3 bases, with 17 bases left between them. Germline V gene lookup returns CDR1 LNHNV and CDR2 YYDKDF (reference sequence). The CDR3 DNA follows: TGTGCCACCAGCCCAGGGACAACCGTGGTCTACGAGCAGTACTTC. Protein product: CATSPGTTVVYEQYF.

Only a few counts were recorded for this clone. The chain joins TRBV11-2 to TRBJ2-2, with D maybe TRBD2 (5 bases). Germline values: CDR1 SGHAT, CDR2 FQNNGV. The CDR3 length is 15 residues. Trimming took off 1 base at V and 9 bases at J, with 15 bases between the two ends. CDR3 DNA sequence: TGTGCCAGCAGCTTAGCTCTACTCCCCGGGAGGGAGCTGTTTTTT. Its protein product is CASSLALLPGRELFF.

V usage is TRBV30 and J usage is TRBJ1-2, with 7 nucleotides matching TRBD1. The V gene end was trimmed by 3 bases and the J gene end by 3 bases; junction bases not matched to a gene: 4. Germline CDR1 reads GTSNPN; CDR2 reads SVGIG (reference sequence). CDR3 length equals 13 residues. The CDR3 DNA sequence: TGTGCCTGGAGCCCCGGGACAGACTATGGCTACACCTTC. Translating it yields CAWSPGTDYGYTF.

This clone was observed a handful of times. The chain is built from TRBV29-1 and TRBJ2-6, with a weak D call TRBD1 (6 bases). The CDR3 has 14 amino acids. Germline values: CDR1 SQVTM, CDR2 ANQGSEA. V shed 3 bases and J shed 4 bases, with 10 bases lying between them. CDR3 nucleotides: TGCAGCGTTGATACAGGGACCGGGGCCAACGTCCTGACTTTC. Translated: CSVDTGTGANVLTF.

Only a few counts were recorded for this clone. J is TRBJ2-5 and V is TRBV12-5, with a tentative D call TRBD2 (5 bases). The germline gives CDR1 LGHNT, CDR2 FRNRAP. This CDR3 is built from 13 residues. The V and J ends lost 6 bases and 1 base respectively, with 9 bases between them. The CDR3 DNA sequence: TGTGCTAGTGGCCTCAGCGGCCAAGAGACCCAGTACTTC. Amino acid sequence: CASGLSGQETQYF.

J is TRBJ1-1 and V is TRBV4-2, with 8 bases aligning to TRBD1. V trimming: 1 base; J trimming: 5 bases; junction bases outside the gene matches: 6. Germline V gene data show CDR1 as LGHNA and CDR2 as YNFKEQ. The CDR3 consists of 15 residues. This chain's CDR3 is CASSQGFDRGTEAFF. The CDR3 nucleotides are TGTGCCAGCAGCCAAGGATTCGACAGGGGAACTGAAGCTTTCTTT.

The chain couples TRBV7-2 to TRBJ2-6, with TRBD1 matching 10 bases. Per the germline V gene, CDR1 is SGHTA and CDR2 is FQGNSA. This CDR3 is 18 amino acids long. J was trimmed by 0 bases and V by 5 bases; bases with no gene match: 7. Here the CDR3 DNA reads TGTGCCAGCAGCCCCAGACAGGGGGCGAGCTCTGGGGCCAACGTCCTGACTTTC. Translated: CASSPRQGASSGANVLTF.

This clone has a handful of counts. The chain carries TRBV10-3 and TRBJ2-3, with 14 bases matching TRBD2. V trimming: 6 bases; J trimming: 5 bases; junction bases outside the gene matches: 7. Germline CDR1 is ENHRY and CDR2 is SYGVKD. This CDR3 region has 16 residues. The CDR3, as DNA: TGTGCCATCAGAGATGGGACTAGCGGGGGTGTAGATACGCAGTATTTT. It specifies CAIRDGTSGGVDTQYF.

This chain joins TRBV29-1 and TRBJ2-5, with a possible D match to TRBD1 (6 bases). Trimming took off 4 bases at V and 3 bases at J, with 12 bases between the two ends. In germline, CDR1 is SQVTM, CDR2 ANQGSEA. The CDR3 has 13 amino acids. CDR3 coding DNA: TGCAGCGTTGGAGGCAGGGGTGAAGAGACCCAGTACTTC. Its translation: CSVGGRGEETQYF.

J is TRBJ1-4 and V is TRBV29-1; 7 bases map to TRBD1. The ends lost 4 bases at V and 8 bases at J; junction bases unmatched: 7. CDR1 SQVTM and CDR2 ANQGSEA come from the germline V gene. CDR3 size: 13 residues. The CDR3 DNA sequence: TGCAGCGTTGTGGTAAGGGGGCAAGAAAAACTGTTTTTT. Its protein product is CSVVVRGQEKLFF.

For this clone: This CDR3 is also generated by other DNA sequences in the sample. This rearrangement joins TRBV5-4 to TRBJ1-2, with D unresolved. Looked up from germline, CDR1 is SGHNT and CDR2 is YYREEE (reference sequence). This CDR3 contains 12 residues. The ends were cut back, 0 bases at V and 4 bases at J, with 4 bases in the middle. The CDR3: CASSLDSYGYTF. CDR3 sequence (DNA): TGTGCCAGCAGCTTGGACTCCTATGGCTACACCTTC.

The table lists this clone with a few counts. The CDR3 DNA sequence: TGTGCCAGCAGCTTGGAACCTCGGGGGACCCAGTACTTC. It specifies CASSLEPRGTQYF. The chain uses TRBV5-4 and TRBJ2-5; D possibly corresponds to TRBD2 (5 bases). Germline V CDR1 and CDR2: SGHNT, YYREEE (reference sequence). This CDR3 region has 13 residues. The V end lost 0 bases, the J end lost 7 bases, and 10 bases lay between the germline ends.

The V and J genes are TRBV5-1 and TRBJ2-7; a weak D match, TRBD1 (5 bases). V lost 3 bases and J 5 bases, leaving 6 bases between the germline ends. CDR1 and CDR2 from the germline V gene are SGHRS and YFSETQ. This CDR3 has 11 amino acids. CDR3 nucleotide sequence: TGCGCCAGCAGCTACAGGAACGAGCAGTACTTC. Protein: CASSYRNEQYF.

The chain is built from TRBV30 and TRBJ1-2; D not certain. V lost 2 bases and J 8 bases, leaving 15 bases between the germline ends. CDR3 size: 13 residues. The V gene's germline CDR1 is GTSNPN and CDR2 SVGIG (reference sequence). The CDR3 reads CAWSLSVNRGYTF. In DNA, the CDR3 is TGTGCCTGGAGTCTGAGTGTGAATCGCGGCTACACCTTC.

In its sample, this clone was seen once. The chain carries TRBV4-3 and TRBJ2-2, with TRBD2 matching 10 bases. The CDR3 runs to 16 residues. The germline V gene has CDR1 LGHNA and CDR2 YSLEER. Germline trimming cut 2 bases from V and 0 bases from J; bases unmatched to any gene: 0. The CDR3 here is CASSQLAGANTGELFF. CDR3 in DNA: TGCGCCAGCAGCCAACTAGCGGGGGCGAACACCGGGGAGCTGTTTTTT.

J is TRBJ2-5 and V is TRBV15; TRBD1 might be the D (6 bases). The CDR3 extends over 17 amino acids. The V end was cut by 0 bases, the J end by 5 bases, with 19 bases between. Germline CDR1 reads LNHNV; CDR2 reads YYDKDF (reference sequence). CDR3 in DNA: TGTGCCACCAGCAGAGATTGGTACGGTGGGGGCGGCGAGACCCAGTACTTC. This sequence encodes CATSRDWYGGGGETQYF.

This clone came up a few times. CDR3: CASSPTGSSYEQYF. The CDR3 bases are TGTGCCAGCAGCCCAACAGGGAGCTCCTACGAGCAGTACTTC. The chain employs TRBV7-2 and TRBJ2-7, with D possibly being TRBD1 (6 bases). The germline V gene encodes CDR1 SGHTA and CDR2 FQGNSA. V was trimmed by 5 bases and J by 0 bases, leaving 11 bases between them. The CDR3 covers 14 residues.

The V and J genes are TRBV9 and TRBJ1-2; 8 bases fit TRBD1. The junction had 10 bases not matched to a gene; V was cut back by 3 bases and J by 0 bases. The CDR3 sequence is 17 residues long. Germline-derived CDR1 and CDR2 are SGDLS and YYNGEE. The CDR3 region is CASSGWGLQGANYGYTF. The DNA of the CDR3 is TGTGCCAGCAGCGGCTGGGGCTTACAGGGGGCTAACTATGGCTACACCTTC.